This TCR beta chain was profiled in a study of shared clonotypes between healthy human individuals. Donors were healthy HIV-negative adults without recently reported acute infections or vaccinations. Nashville, Tennessee was home to all donors, who were Caucasian adults. CDR1 MGHRA and CDR2 YSYEKL come from the germline V gene. After removal of 1 base from V and 6 bases from J, the junction contained 6 bases not matched to a gene. The CDR3 is 15 residues long. Genomic DNA of every subset was divided equally among multiple immunoSEQ plates. Repertoires were generated with immunoSEQ multiplex PCR, while TCRdb's copy carries only in-frame clones and drops some. The sample includes about 480,000 clones, about 79% seen only once; the top ten take approximately 12%.

The sequence was obtained from a woman between 40 and 55 years old in good health. Some clones in this sample may be carry-over from other donors' samples. Sequencing was performed on PBMCs. The chain couples TRBV4-1 to TRBJ2-1, with TRBD2 matching 7 bases. The CDR3, as DNA: TGCGCCAGCAGCCAAGTTCCTAGCGGCCTCAATGAGCAGTTCTTC. It yields the protein CASSQVPSGLNEQFF.